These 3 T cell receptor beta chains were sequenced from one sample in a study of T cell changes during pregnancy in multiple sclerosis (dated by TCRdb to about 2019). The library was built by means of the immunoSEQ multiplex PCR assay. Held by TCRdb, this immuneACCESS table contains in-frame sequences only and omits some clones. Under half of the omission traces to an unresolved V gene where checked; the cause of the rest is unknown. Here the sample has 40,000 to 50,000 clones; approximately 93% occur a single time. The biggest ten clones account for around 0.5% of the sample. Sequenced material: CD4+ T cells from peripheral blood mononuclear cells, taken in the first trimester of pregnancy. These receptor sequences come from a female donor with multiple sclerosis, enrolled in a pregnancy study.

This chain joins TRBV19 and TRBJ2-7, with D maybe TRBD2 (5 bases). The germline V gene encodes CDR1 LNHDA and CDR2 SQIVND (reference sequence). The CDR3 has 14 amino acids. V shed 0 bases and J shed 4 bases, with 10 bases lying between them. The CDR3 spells CASSIDGGGYEQYF. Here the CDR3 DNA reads TGTGCCAGTAGTATAGATGGAGGCGGATACGAGCAGTACTTC.

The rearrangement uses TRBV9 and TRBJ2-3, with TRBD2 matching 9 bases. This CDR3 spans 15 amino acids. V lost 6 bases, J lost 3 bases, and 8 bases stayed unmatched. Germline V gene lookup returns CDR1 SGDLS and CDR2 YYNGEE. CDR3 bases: TGTGCCAGCAAGGCGGGGGGGCCGGGGACAGATACGCAGTATTTT. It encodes CASKAGGPGTDTQYF.

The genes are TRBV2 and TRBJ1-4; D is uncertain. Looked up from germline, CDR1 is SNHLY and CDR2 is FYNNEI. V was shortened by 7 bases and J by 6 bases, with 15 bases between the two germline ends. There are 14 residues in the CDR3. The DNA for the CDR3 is TGTGCCAGCACCCCGGGGTTCCAAGATGAAAAACTGTTTTTT. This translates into CASTPGFQDEKLFF.